The rows below give T cell receptor beta chains drawn from one sample of a study of vaccination and CD4 T cells after COVID-19. TCRdb analysed the PCR reads with MiXCR anew, one entry per CDR3 protein. The sample consists of 6,500 to 10,000 distinct CDR3 sequences, about 61% of them appearing once. These receptors' antigens are unknown. The sample taken for sequencing was CD4+ T cells from blood, cultured in vitro. The receptors derive from a human donor who had recovered from COVID-19. The CDR3 runs from the conserved cysteine through the conserved F or W. The D gene is left open where the match is weak. Where a row states a size, it is once, few, many or the class of an expanded clone; other rows omit it.

-	TRBV10-3	TRBJ1-2	12	TRBD1	TGTGCCTCAGGGGGCACAAGTGGTGGCTACACCTTC	CASGGTSGGYTF
-	TRBV19	TRBJ1-2	18	-	TGTGCCAGTAGTATACGAAGAGGGTTAAGAGGGGGGAACTATGGCTACACCTTC	CASSIRRGLRGGNYGYTF
-	TRBV6-5	TRBJ1-1	14	-	TGTGCCAGCAGTTCAAAGACAGGAGGGACTGAAGCTTTCTTT	CASSSKTGGTEAFF
few	TRBV19	TRBJ1-2	15	TRBD1	TGTGCCAGTAACTCACCGGGACAGGGAGTCTATGGCTACACCTTC	CASNSPGQGVYGYTF
-	TRBV11-3	TRBJ2-7	15	-	TGTGCCAGCAGCTTAGTCCAGACAGGAACCTACGAGCAGTACTTC	CASSLVQTGTYEQYF
-	TRBV6-1	TRBJ2-4	15	TRBD2	TGTGCCAGCAGCATAGCGGGGGCGGGGGGAAACATTCAGTACTTC	CASSIAGAGGNIQYF
-	TRBV24-1	TRBJ2-1	13	TRBD2	TGTGCCACCCGTGGACCCCCGGGGGGTGAGCAGTTCTTC	CATRGPPGGEQFF
once	TRBV20-1	TRBJ2-3	15	TRBD2	TGCAGGCTCGGGGGTGGCGGGAGTTTGGCAGATACGCAGTATTTT	CRLGGGGSLADTQYF
-	TRBV28	TRBJ1-1	14	-	TGTGCCAGCAGTTTATGGGGCCTTTACACTGAAGCTTTCTTT	CASSLWGLYTEAFF
-	TRBV10-3	TRBJ1-2	14	TRBD1	TGTGCCATCGCGCCCTGGACAGGCCACTATGGTTACACCTTC	CAIAPWTGHYGYTF
few	TRBV2	TRBJ1-3	17	TRBD1	TGTGCCAGCTCCGCGCGTGGACAGGGGGCGAGGGGAAACACCATATATTTT	CASSARGQGARGNTIYF
-	TRBV6-1	TRBJ2-7	14	-	TGTGCCAGCAGTGAACGTGGGGTAGCTGGCGAGCAGTACTTC	CASSERGVAGEQYF
few	TRBV7-8	TRBJ1-5	16	-	TGTGCCAGCAGCTTTGTCCCGGGCAGTAGCAATCAGCCCCAGCATTTT	CASSFVPGSSNQPQHF
-	TRBV19	TRBJ2-2	14	-	TGTGCCAGTAAGGCAGGCCCGAACACCGGGGAGCTGTTTTTT	CASKAGPNTGELFF
once	TRBV10-3	TRBJ2-1	14	-	TGTGCCATCAGTTTTTCGAGCTCCTACAATGAGCAGTTCTTC	CAISFSSSYNEQFF
-	TRBV7-9	TRBJ2-1	16	-	TGTGCCAGCAGCTTAGCGGGAACCTACTTCGACAATGAGCAGTTCTTC	CASSLAGTYFDNEQFF
-	TRBV6-1	TRBJ2-7	14	TRBD2	TGTGCCAGCAGCCGGCGGGGGGAATCCTACGAGCAGTACTTC	CASSRRGESYEQYF
-	TRBV7-9	TRBJ2-6	15	-	TGTGCCAGCAGCTCGAAAAATTCTGGGGCCAACGTCCTGACTTTC	CASSSKNSGANVLTF
-	TRBV12-5	TRBJ1-5	14	TRBD1	TGTGCTAGTGGTATAACAGGGGCCAATCAGCCCCAGCATTTT	CASGITGANQPQHF
-	TRBV7-9	TRBJ2-1	16	TRBD2	TGTGCCAGCAGCAAGCGACTAGCGGGAGGTGGAAATGAGCAGTTCTTC	CASSKRLAGGGNEQFF
-	TRBV6-5	TRBJ1-1	13	TRBD1	TGTGCCAGCAGTTACTCGCAGGGGGCTGAAGCTTTCTTT	CASSYSQGAEAFF
-	TRBV7-9	TRBJ2-1	15	TRBD1	TGTGCCAGCAGCCCCCCAGGGGGCCTCTACAATGAGCAGTTCTTC	CASSPPGGLYNEQFF
-	TRBV6-1	TRBJ1-2	14	-	TGTGCCAGCAACACGGAGACCTATAACTATGGCTACACCTTC	CASNTETYNYGYTF
-	TRBV27	TRBJ2-5	14	TRBD1	TGTGCCAGCAGTTTATCGCGGGACAGGTCGGGCCAGTACTTC	CASSLSRDRSGQYF
-	TRBV20-1	TRBJ1-1	15	-	TGCAGTGCTAGAGATAGGGCCAGGGTGTACACTGAAGCTTTCTTT	CSARDRARVYTEAFF
-	TRBV29-1	TRBJ1-2	15	-	TGCAGCGTTGAAGATCTAGGGAGCGGGGCCTGGGGCTACACCTTC	CSVEDLGSGAWGYTF
-	TRBV2	TRBJ1-5	14	-	TGTGCCAGCAGGAGGGACATTAGCAATCAGCCCCAGCATTTT	CASRRDISNQPQHF
-	TRBV19	TRBJ1-1	15	-	TGTGCCAGTACCTCTTTTCCAGGGGTGAACACTGAAGCTTTCTTT	CASTSFPGVNTEAFF
-	TRBV2	TRBJ2-3	11	TRBD2	TGTGCCAGCGGGAGCGGGAGTCAGCAGTATTTT	CASGSGSQQYF
-	TRBV7-9	TRBJ2-6	17	-	TGTGCCAGCAGCTTAAGGGCAGGGATCTCTGGGGCCAACGTCCTGACTTTC	CASSLRAGISGANVLTF
large	TRBV30	TRBJ1-2	13	-	TGTGCCTGGAGTAGGGGAGCTAACTATGGCTACACCTTC	CAWSRGANYGYTF
few	TRBV2	TRBJ2-2	11	-	TGTGCCAGCGTAGAGGCCGGGGAGCTGTTTTTT	CASVEAGELFF
-	TRBV21-1	TRBJ1-5	16	-	TGTGCCAGCAGCAAAGGGGGGGGGATGGGAGGACAGCCCCAGCATTTT	CASSKGGGMGGQPQHF
-	TRBV6-1	TRBJ1-2	19	-	TGTGCCAGCAGTCCTGTGGCCGTCGGGGGGGGCAGGGCTAACTATGGCTACACCTTC	CASSPVAVGGGRANYGYTF